Shown below are 5 T cell receptor beta chains from a single sample sequenced in a study of cytomegalovirus exposure and HLA in healthy donors (dated by TCRdb to about 2017). Receptors were amplified or captured by the immunoSEQ multiplex PCR assay. The multiplex PCR relied on a mix of 60 forward primers for TCR Vbeta segments and 13 reverse primers for TCR Jbeta segments. Drawn from immuneACCESS, this table holds only the in-frame rearrangements with V and J called that TCRdb kept. Clones are partly lost; checked studies trace under half to an unresolved V gene and leave the rest unexplained. This sample is represented by about 150,000 clones; approximately 79% of them were singletons. The ten largest clones add up to around 4.5% of the sample. Sample: PBMCs. Receptors originate from a man aged 18 to 35 in good health and CMV-seropositive.

This clone was seen more than once but under ten times. This sample includes further DNA sequences coding for the same CDR3. This chain joins TRBV6-5 and TRBJ1-1, with TRBD1 matching over 7 bases. The length of the CDR3 is 11 residues. Trimming removed 5 bases from V and 11 bases from J; junction bases left unmatched: 5. In germline, CDR1 is MNHEY, CDR2 SVGAGI. CDR3 protein: CASSRQGEAFF. The CDR3 DNA is TGTGCCAGCAGTCGACAGGGTGAGGCTTTCTTT.

The genes are TRBV27 and TRBJ2-5, with a tentative D call TRBD2 (6 bases). Trimming removed 2 bases from V and 0 bases from J, with 7 bases in between. Germline loops: CDR1 MNHEY, CDR2 SMNVEV (reference sequence). This CDR3 region has 14 residues. In nucleotides, the CDR3 is TGTGCCAGCAGTTTAGGGGGGAACCAAGAGACCCAGTACTTC. Its translation: CASSLGGNQETQYF.

The chain employs TRBV5-1 and TRBJ2-3; TRBD1 is a possible D gene (5 bases). Trimming took 3 bases from V and 3 from J, leaving 20 bases between them. CDR3 size: 17 residues. Looked up from germline, CDR1 is SGHRS and CDR2 is YFSETQ. The CDR3 bases are TGCGCCAGCAGCTGGGGTGGGGCCCGGGCCAATACAGATACGCAGTATTTT. Its translation is CASSWGGARANTDTQYF.

This clone was detected a few times. This chain connects TRBV9 to TRBJ2-7; the D gene is possibly TRBD2 (5 bases). Germline V CDR1 and CDR2: SGDLS, YYNGEE. The CDR3 totals 16 residues. Trimming removed 4 bases from V and 0 bases from J, with 17 bases in between. The DNA for the CDR3 is TGTGCCAGCAGCTCTGCGGAGGACCTCCTCTCCTACGAGCAGTACTTC. Translation: CASSSAEDLLSYEQYF.

This clone showed up just a few times. V is TRBV19 and J is TRBJ1-5, with D hard to call. Trimming cost V 4 bases and J 0 bases, with 19 bases left between them. Germline CDR1 and CDR2: LNHDA and SQIVND (reference sequence). The CDR3 has 18 amino acids. The CDR3 region has the DNA TGTGCCAGTAGTACCCTAACCATGAGCTATTATAGCAATCAGCCCCAGCATTTT. It codes for CASSTLTMSYYSNQPQHF.